Below are 21 T cell receptor beta chains sequenced from a single sample in a study of blood T cell repertoires in COVID-19. Produced via immunoSEQ multiplex PCR; TCRdb's table is partial and in-frame only. Seen here are 98,000 or so clones, roughly 82% observed once, and the top ten hold 4% to 6%. The sequenced sample was peripheral blood. These TCRs come from a man aged 60 to 69 with acute or convalescent COVID-19.

The chain carries TRBV25-1 and TRBJ1-3, with TRBD1 identical over 8 bases. CDR3 length: 15 residues. After removal of 4 bases from V and 8 bases from J, the junction contained 10 bases not matched to a gene. CDR1 is MGHDK, CDR2 SYGVNS, per germline. The CDR3 sequence is CASSGSRQGLDTIYF. CDR3 sequence (DNA): TGTGCCAGCAGTGGCTCTCGACAGGGGCTAGACACCATATATTTT.

The chain uses TRBV6-5 and TRBJ2-7; 8 bases fit TRBD1. The CDR3 consists of 15 residues. Germline lookup yields CDR1 MNHEY and CDR2 SVGAGI. After removal of 6 bases from V and 1 base from J, the junction contained 8 bases not matched to a gene. CDR3 sequence: CASRGGGQGSYEQYF. The CDR3 coding sequence is TGTGCCAGCAGGGGGGGTGGACAGGGATCCTACGAGCAGTACTTC.

The rearrangement links TRBV6-5 to TRBJ2-1, with D perhaps TRBD1 (6 bases). The CDR3 spans 15 residues. V gave up 2 bases and J gave up 5 bases, with 13 bases separating them. CDR1 MNHEY and CDR2 SVGAGI come from the germline V gene. The CDR3 loop is CASSYRRGVDNEQFF. In DNA, the CDR3 is TGTGCCAGCAGTTACCGCAGGGGTGTAGACAATGAGCAGTTCTTC.

The count of this clone is one. The rearrangement joins TRBV25-1 to TRBJ2-7, with 8 bases lining up with TRBD2. V trimming: 2 bases; J trimming: 9 bases; junction bases outside the gene matches: 6. Germline values: CDR1 MGHDK, CDR2 SYGVNS. The CDR3 is 13 amino acids. In nucleotides, the CDR3 is TGTGCCAGCAGTGAACCGGGACTAGGGGTGCAGTACTTC. Its translation is CASSEPGLGVQYF.

This chain connects TRBV5-1 to TRBJ1-2, with 7 bases aligning to TRBD1. Germline CDR1 reads SGHRS; CDR2 reads YFSETQ. The V segment lost 4 bases and the J segment 0 bases; nucleotides outside the gene matches: 6. The CDR3 sequence is 15 residues long. In nucleotides, the CDR3 is TGCGCCAGCAGCCCTTCGACAGGGTCTAACTATGGCTACACCTTC. This encodes CASSPSTGSNYGYTF.

The chain carries TRBV28 and TRBJ1-5; possibly TRBD1 for D (5 bases). Per the germline V gene, CDR1 is MDHEN and CDR2 is SYDVKM. This CDR3 has 12 amino acids. V lost 4 bases, J lost 15 bases, and 16 bases lay in between. Here the CDR3 DNA reads TGTGCCAGCAGTTCCCCTCCGGGACTAGGGCATTTT. This gives the protein CASSSPPGLGHF.

This clone was detected a few times. One end of the junction varies from germline; a read error may be responsible. The gene calls are TRBV7-7 and TRBJ1-3, with 9 positions matching TRBD1. CDR3 size: 15 residues. In germline, CDR1 is SSHAT, CDR2 FNYEAQ (reference sequence). The CDR3 reads CASSLSPGQGNTIYF. CDR3 bases: TGTGCTAGCAGCTTATCCCCCGGACAGGGGAACACCATATATTTT.

The genes are TRBV19 and TRBJ2-7; 12 nucleotides agree with TRBD2. Unmatched junction bases numbered 6, after V lost 5 bases and J lost 4 bases. This CDR3 is built from 15 residues. Germline V gene lookup returns CDR1 LNHDA and CDR2 SQIVND (reference sequence). The CDR3 protein is CASSEQTSGRYEQYF. CDR3 in DNA: TGTGCCAGTAGTGAACAGACTAGCGGGAGATACGAGCAGTACTTC.

The rearrangement joins TRBV11-1 to TRBJ2-5; TRBD2 is a possible D gene (5 bases). This CDR3 contains 13 residues. Germline CDR1 and CDR2: SGHAT and FQDESV (reference sequence). V gave up 5 bases and J gave up 4 bases, with 11 bases separating them. The CDR3 is CASSPGLGETQYF. CDR3 sequence (DNA): TGTGCCAGCAGCCCCGGACTCGGAGAGACCCAGTACTTC.

The chain couples TRBV11-2 to TRBJ1-5; D not certain. Per the germline V gene, CDR1 is SGHAT and CDR2 is FQNNGV. The CDR3 is made up of 16 amino acids. V shed 1 base and J shed 2 bases, with 12 bases lying between them. DNA of the CDR3: TGTGCCAGCAGCTTAGGGGCGGGAAGAGGCAATCAGCCCCAGCATTTT. Translation: CASSLGAGRGNQPQHF.

V and J are TRBV7-9 and TRBJ1-4, with D perhaps matching TRBD1 (5 bases). The V gene lost 0 bases and the J gene lost 4 bases, with 15 bases spanning the gap. CDR1 is SEHNR, CDR2 FQNEAQ, per germline (reference sequence). This CDR3 contains 17 residues. CDR3 region: CASSLALLPGINEKLFF. CDR3 in DNA: TGTGCCAGCAGCTTAGCGCTCCTCCCAGGGATTAATGAAAAACTGTTTTTT.

This chain links TRBV18 with TRBJ2-1, with D possibly matching TRBD1 (6 bases). The germline V gene encodes CDR1 KGHSH and CDR2 LQKENI. V lost 1 base, J lost 3 bases, and 10 bases lay in between. The CDR3 is made up of 15 amino acids. In DNA form, the CDR3 reads TGTGCCAGCTCACCACAGGGACACTACTACAATGAGCAGTTCTTC. Amino acid sequence: CASSPQGHYYNEQFF.

The chain is built from TRBV6-1 and TRBJ2-7, with TRBD1 matching 9 bases. The V gene end was trimmed by 3 bases and the J gene end by 0 bases; junction bases not matched to a gene: 3. Germline CDR1 reads MNHNS; CDR2 reads SASEGT. This CDR3 is 15 amino acids long. CDR3 nucleotides: TGTGCCAGCAGTGAGTGGGACAGGGCCTCCTACGAGCAGTACTTC. Its translation is CASSEWDRASYEQYF.

The V call is TRBV2, the J call TRBJ1-4; 8 nucleotides align to TRBD1. Per germline, CDR1 SNHLY and CDR2 FYNNEI. J was trimmed by 3 bases and V by 10 bases; bases with no gene match: 7. This CDR3 contains 14 residues. CDR3: CATKRQGSNEKLFF. CDR3 bases: TGTGCCACTAAAAGACAGGGGTCTAATGAAAAACTGTTTTTT.

The rearrangement uses TRBV30 and TRBJ1-2; 7 bases are a match to TRBD1. The CDR3 has 11 amino acids. CDR1 is GTSNPN, CDR2 SVGIG, per germline (reference sequence). V lost 6 bases, J lost 3 bases, and 1 base stayed unmatched. CDR3 DNA sequence: TGTGCCTGCGGGACAGACTATGGCTACACCTTC. It yields the protein CACGTDYGYTF. The full variable domain, rest sourced from reference TRBV30 and TRBJ1-2, is SQTIHQWPATLVQPVGSPLSLECTVEGTSNPNLYWYRQAAGRGLQLLFYSVGIGQISSEVPQNLSASRPQDRQFILSSKKLLLSDSGFYLCACGTDYGYTFGSGTRLTVV.

V usage is TRBV2 and J usage is TRBJ1-2; no firm D call. There are 10 residues in the CDR3. The germline V gene encodes CDR1 SNHLY and CDR2 FYNNEI. Trimming pared 6 bases from V and 8 bases from J, leaving 7 bases between. CDR3: CASSAAGYTF. CDR3 DNA sequence: TGTGCCAGCAGCGCCGCGGGCTACACCTTC.

This clone was detected only a few times. V and J are TRBV10-3 and TRBJ2-3; 15 bases agree with TRBD2. V was pared by 2 bases and J by 1 base, with 4 bases of the junction left unmatched. Germline assignment: CDR1 ENHRY and CDR2 SYGVKD. The CDR3 is made up of 18 amino acids. The DNA for the CDR3 is TGTGCCATCAGTGAGCCGGGACTAGCGGGGGGCGGCACAGATACGCAGTATTTT. Translating gives CAISEPGLAGGGTDTQYF.

The chain has TRBV30 and TRBJ2-5; D is possibly TRBD1 (5 bases). Per germline, CDR1 GTSNPN and CDR2 SVGIG (reference sequence). The V and J ends lost 2 bases and 7 bases respectively, with 14 bases between them. The CDR3 covers 13 residues. The CDR3 loop reads CAWSLRGRGTQYF. The CDR3 DNA sequence: TGTGCCTGGAGTCTTAGGGGAAGGGGGACCCAGTACTTC.

This clone was seen only once. The V gene is TRBV28, the J gene TRBJ2-7; D is possibly TRBD2 (6 bases). Germline V gene data show CDR1 as MDHEN and CDR2 as SYDVKM. V gave up 8 bases and J gave up 4 bases, with 12 bases separating them. This CDR3 comprises 12 residues. The CDR3 loop reads CASAGRHYEQYF. As DNA, the CDR3 is TGTGCCAGCGCGGGGAGGCATTACGAGCAGTACTTC.

This clone appeared once. The gene calls are TRBV19 and TRBJ2-1, with 7 bases fitting TRBD2. The CDR3 length is 15 residues. Germline-derived CDR1 and CDR2 are LNHDA and SQIVND (reference sequence). V dropped 6 bases and J dropped 8; count of bases not matched to a gene: 13. CDR3 DNA sequence: TGTGCCAGTAGCCAAACGGGAGCGGGGAGGGATGAGCAGTTCTTC. Its translation is CASSQTGAGRDEQFF.

The chain combines TRBV29-1 with TRBJ1-4; D is undetermined. This CDR3 is 14 amino acids long. CDR1 and CDR2 from the germline V gene are SQVTM and ANQGSEA. V gave up 4 bases and J gave up 0 bases, with 9 bases separating them. In DNA, the CDR3 is TGCAGCGTTGTAGAGGGCGCAACTAATGAAAAACTGTTTTTT. It is translated as CSVVEGATNEKLFF.